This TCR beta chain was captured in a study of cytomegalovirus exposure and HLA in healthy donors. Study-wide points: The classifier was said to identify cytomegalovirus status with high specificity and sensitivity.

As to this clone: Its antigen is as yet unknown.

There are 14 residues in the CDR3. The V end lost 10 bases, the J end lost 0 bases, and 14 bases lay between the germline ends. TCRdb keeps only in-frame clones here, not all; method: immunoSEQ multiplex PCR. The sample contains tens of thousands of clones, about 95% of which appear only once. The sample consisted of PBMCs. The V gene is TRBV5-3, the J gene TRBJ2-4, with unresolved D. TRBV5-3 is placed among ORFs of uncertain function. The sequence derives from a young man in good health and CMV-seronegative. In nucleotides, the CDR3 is TGTGCCGACTCAGTGGTCCCAGCCAAAAACATTCAGTACTTC. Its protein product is CADSVVPAKNIQYF.